This is a list of T cell receptor beta chains from one sample in a study of blood T cell repertoires in COVID-19. Assay: immunoSEQ multiplex PCR; the TCRdb copy retains only in-frame clones and omits some. The table shows 200,000 to 250,000 clones, with about 85% occurring only once. The sample consisted of peripheral blood. These receptors came from a woman under 30 who had recovered from COVID-19. CDR3s include the opening cysteine and the closing phenylalanine or tryptophan. The order of the fields is D gene, V gene, clone size, J gene, CDR3 DNA, CDR3 protein. The D gene is left open where the match is weak. For some rows the clone size is stated as once, few or many, or as a class when expanded; others skip it.

D gene: NA
V gene: TRBV7-9
clone size: NA
J gene: TRBJ1-2
CDR3 DNA: TGTGCCAGCAGCTTAGGAGCCAGGACTATCGCCTTC
CDR3 protein: CASSLGARTIAF

D gene: NA
V gene: TRBV21-1
clone size: once
J gene: TRBJ1-5
CDR3 DNA: TGTGCCAGCAGCAAGGGGGTGGGACACCTGAATCAGCCCCAGCATTTT
CDR3 protein: CASSKGVGHLNQPQHF

D gene: NA
V gene: TRBV18
clone size: NA
J gene: TRBJ1-3
CDR3 DNA: TGTGCCAGCTCACCACGGCAGTTCGGAAACACCATATATTTT
CDR3 protein: CASSPRQFGNTIYF

D gene: NA
V gene: TRBV5-5
clone size: NA
J gene: TRBJ2-4
CDR3 DNA: TGTGCCAGCAGCTTTCCAGGAGGACCCAGAAGGGCCAAAAACATTCAGTACTTC
CDR3 protein: CASSFPGGPRRAKNIQYF

D gene: TRBD1
V gene: TRBV11-2
clone size: NA
J gene: TRBJ1-2
CDR3 DNA: TGTGCCAGCAGCCCGTCGCCGGACAGGGTTTTTGGCTACACCTTC
CDR3 protein: CASSPSPDRVFGYTF

D gene: NA
V gene: TRBV6-5
clone size: NA
J gene: TRBJ1-2
CDR3 DNA: TGTGCCAGCAGTTCTGGGGAGGGAGCCTATGGCTACACCTTC
CDR3 protein: CASSSGEGAYGYTF

D gene: TRBD1
V gene: TRBV7-2
clone size: NA
J gene: TRBJ1-2
CDR3 DNA: TGTGCCAGCAGCTCCCACAGGGGGTTGCATGGCTACACCTTC
CDR3 protein: CASSSHRGLHGYTF

D gene: NA
V gene: TRBV11-2
clone size: once
J gene: TRBJ2-2
CDR3 DNA: TGTGCCAGCAGCTTCACGAACACCGGGGAGCTGTTTTTT
CDR3 protein: CASSFTNTGELFF

D gene: NA
V gene: TRBV19
clone size: NA
J gene: TRBJ1-2
CDR3 DNA: TGTGCCAGTAGTATCCCCCCTGACAGGCCCTACTATGGCTACACCTTC
CDR3 protein: CASSIPPDRPYYGYTF

D gene: TRBD2
V gene: TRBV5-1
clone size: NA
J gene: TRBJ2-1
CDR3 DNA: TGCGCCAGCAGCTTGGCTAAGTATTCTAGCGGGAGCTCCTACAATGAGCAGTTCTTC
CDR3 protein: CASSLAKYSSGSSYNEQFF

D gene: TRBD1
V gene: TRBV7-2
clone size: NA
J gene: TRBJ1-5
CDR3 DNA: TGTGCCAGCAGCTCACAGGGGAATCAGCCCCAGCATTTT
CDR3 protein: CASSSQGNQPQHF

D gene: NA
V gene: TRBV30
clone size: NA
J gene: TRBJ2-2
CDR3 DNA: TGTGCCTGGATTCTGGACCCTTCTTATGGGTCTAGCATTCCCGGGGAGCTGTTTTTT
CDR3 protein: CAWILDPSYGSSIPGELFF

D gene: NA
V gene: TRBV7-2
clone size: NA
J gene: TRBJ2-1
CDR3 DNA: TGTGCCAGCAGCTTAGATCCGGGATCCTACAATGAGCAGTTCTTC
CDR3 protein: CASSLDPGSYNEQFF

D gene: NA
V gene: TRBV6-5
clone size: NA
J gene: TRBJ2-7
CDR3 DNA: TGTGCCAGCTCCGAACTAGGGTCGAACGAGCAGTACTTC
CDR3 protein: CASSELGSNEQYF

D gene: NA
V gene: TRBV6-6
clone size: NA
J gene: TRBJ1-5
CDR3 DNA: TGTGCCAGCAGTTACTCGGTCCCAGGGCAGCCCCAGCATTTT
CDR3 protein: CASSYSVPGQPQHF

D gene: TRBD1
V gene: TRBV28
clone size: NA
J gene: TRBJ1-5
CDR3 DNA: TGTGCCAGCAGACAACAAAGGGGGCGCGTAATTCAGCCCCAGCATTTT
CDR3 protein: CASRQQRGRVIQPQHF

D gene: NA
V gene: TRBV4-1
clone size: NA
J gene: TRBJ2-5
CDR3 DNA: TGCGCCAGCAGCCAGATCCAGGGGCGAGAGACCCAGTACTTC
CDR3 protein: CASSQIQGRETQYF

D gene: NA
V gene: TRBV7-9
clone size: once
J gene: TRBJ2-5
CDR3 DNA: TGTGCCAGCAGCTTGGGAGGAAGGGAGACCCAGTACTTC
CDR3 protein: CASSLGGRETQYF

D gene: TRBD2
V gene: TRBV14
clone size: NA
J gene: TRBJ2-1
CDR3 DNA: TGTGCCAGCAGCCCCTTAGCGGGGGCCAATGAGCAGTTCTTC
CDR3 protein: CASSPLAGANEQFF

D gene: NA
V gene: TRBV2
clone size: NA
J gene: TRBJ1-1
CDR3 DNA: TGTGCCAGCATAAAGGGGTTAACTGAAGCTTTCTTT
CDR3 protein: CASIKGLTEAFF

D gene: TRBD1
V gene: TRBV5-6
clone size: NA
J gene: TRBJ1-5
CDR3 DNA: TGTGCCAGCAGCTTAGGACAGGGTCCGCAGCCCCAGCATTTT
CDR3 protein: CASSLGQGPQPQHF

D gene: NA
V gene: TRBV29-1
clone size: NA
J gene: TRBJ2-1
CDR3 DNA: TGCAGCGTTGTAGAGACAGATTACAATGAGCAGTTCTTC
CDR3 protein: CSVVETDYNEQFF

D gene: TRBD2
V gene: TRBV7-3
clone size: once
J gene: TRBJ2-1
CDR3 DNA: TGTGCCAGCAGCCCCTCGGGAGCTAGCGGGAGAGGTTTTGAGCAGTTCTTC
CDR3 protein: CASSPSGASGRGFEQFF

D gene: NA
V gene: TRBV6-5
clone size: once
J gene: TRBJ2-3
CDR3 DNA: TGTGCCAGCAGTACCACAGGGATGAATACGCAGTATTTT
CDR3 protein: CASSTTGMNTQYF

D gene: NA
V gene: TRBV11-1
clone size: NA
J gene: TRBJ1-5
CDR3 DNA: TGTGCCAGCAGCTTGAGTCGAAGTCAGCCCCAGCATTTT
CDR3 protein: CASSLSRSQPQHF

D gene: NA
V gene: TRBV30
clone size: NA
J gene: TRBJ1-6
CDR3 DNA: TGTGCCTGGAGAAGGGGGGGGGCCAGCAATTCACCCCTCCACTTT
CDR3 protein: CAWRRGGASNSPLHF

D gene: NA
V gene: TRBV25-1
clone size: many
J gene: TRBJ2-7
CDR3 DNA: TGTGCCAGCAGTGACGATAGAAGCTCCTACGAGCAGTACTTC
CDR3 protein: CASSDDRSSYEQYF

D gene: TRBD1
V gene: TRBV27
clone size: NA
J gene: TRBJ1-5
CDR3 DNA: TGTGCCAGCAGTTTCCGACGGGACAGGCGGACGTCAGGCAATCAGCCCCAGCATTTT
CDR3 protein: CASSFRRDRRTSGNQPQHF

D gene: TRBD1
V gene: TRBV28
clone size: NA
J gene: TRBJ1-2
CDR3 DNA: TGTGCCAGCTGGGACAGGAATCTTAACTATGGCTACACCTTC
CDR3 protein: CASWDRNLNYGYTF